This TCR beta chain was sequenced in a study of neurological immune-mediated disorders. Study summary: Within the group of about 35 multiple sclerosis patients, some 31 were relapsing-remitting, while 3 were secondary progressive.

As for time point: longitudinal time-point 3. The cDNA came from 5'RACE, which used 10-nucleotide random UMIs. TCRdb independently ran MiXCR on the 5' RACE reads; one entry per CDR3 protein. This sample has approximately 84,000 distinct CDR3 sequences; around 4.5% occur once, and the top ten carry around 6%. The CDR3 runs to 12 residues. Germline V CDR1 and CDR2: DFQATT, SNEGSKA (reference sequence). V was trimmed by 4 bases and J by 4 bases, leaving 10 bases between them. The sequenced sample was PBMCs. This TCR was sampled from a woman aged 60-70 years with multiple sclerosis. The chain carries TRBV20-1 and TRBJ1-2; TRBD1 might be the D (5 bases). CDR3 DNA: TGCAGTGCTACGGACATAGTCTATGGCTACACCTTC. This gives the protein CSATDIVYGYTF.